Described below is a single TCR beta chain sequence and its context. The antigen is unknown. Per germline, CDR1 LNHDA and CDR2 SQIVND (reference sequence). V gave up 4 bases and J gave up 5 bases; unmatched junction bases: 8. The CDR3 is 15 residues long. The sample belongs to a study of Ad26.COV2.S vaccination and SARS-CoV-2 variants. Broader study findings: Greater spike-specific TCR breadth was seen in vaccine recipients than in placebo recipients.

Some clones are missing from TCRdb's copy, which holds only in-frame ones; the method was immunoSEQ multiplex PCR. The sample has 440,000 or so clones, 89% seen once. Treatment specified: roughly 19 received Ad26.COV2.S at low or high dose, single or two shots; roughly five received placebo; per-sample allocation not given. Repertoires come from day 63 after the first vaccine or placebo injection. The source of this sequence is a person between 18 and 59 years old who received the Ad26.COV2.S COVID-19 vaccine or a placebo. The chain employs TRBV19 and TRBJ1-2; 9 bases align to TRBD1. The source material was peripheral blood, sampled in a trial of Ad26.COV2.S vaccine versus placebo. CDR3 nucleotide sequence: TGTGCCAGTAGTACTGACAGGGGGTTGTCGTATGGCTACACCTTC. Translation gives CASSTDRGLSYGYTF.